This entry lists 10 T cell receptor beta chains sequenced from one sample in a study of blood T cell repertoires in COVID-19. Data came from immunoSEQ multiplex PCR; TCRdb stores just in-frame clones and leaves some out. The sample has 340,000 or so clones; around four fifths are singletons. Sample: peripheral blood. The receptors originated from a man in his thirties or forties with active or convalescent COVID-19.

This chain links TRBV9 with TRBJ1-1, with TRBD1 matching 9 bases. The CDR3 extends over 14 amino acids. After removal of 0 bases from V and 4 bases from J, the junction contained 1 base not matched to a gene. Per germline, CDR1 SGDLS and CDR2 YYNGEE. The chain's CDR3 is CASSVGTGVTEAFF. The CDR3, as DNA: TGTGCCAGCAGCGTAGGGACAGGGGTCACTGAAGCTTTCTTT. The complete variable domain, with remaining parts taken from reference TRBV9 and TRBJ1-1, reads DSGVTQTPKHLITATGQRVTLRCSPRSGDLSVYWYQQSLDQGLQFLIQYYNGEERAKGNILERFSAQQFPDLHSELNLSSLELGDSALYFCASSVGTGVTEAFFGQGTRLTVV.

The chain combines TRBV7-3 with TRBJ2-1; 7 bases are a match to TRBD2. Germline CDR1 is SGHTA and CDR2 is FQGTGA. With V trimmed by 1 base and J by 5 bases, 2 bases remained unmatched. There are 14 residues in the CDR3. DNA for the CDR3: TGTGCCAGCAGCTTAATCGGGGGGAACAATGAGCAGTTCTTC. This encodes CASSLIGGNNEQFF.

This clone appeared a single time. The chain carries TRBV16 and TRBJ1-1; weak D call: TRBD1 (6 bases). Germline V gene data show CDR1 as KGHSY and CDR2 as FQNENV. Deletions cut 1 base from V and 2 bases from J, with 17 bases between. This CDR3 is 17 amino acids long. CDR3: CASSQLGSAGVNTEAFF. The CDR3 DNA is TGTGCCAGCAGCCAATTGGGGAGCGCAGGGGTAAACACTGAAGCTTTCTTT.

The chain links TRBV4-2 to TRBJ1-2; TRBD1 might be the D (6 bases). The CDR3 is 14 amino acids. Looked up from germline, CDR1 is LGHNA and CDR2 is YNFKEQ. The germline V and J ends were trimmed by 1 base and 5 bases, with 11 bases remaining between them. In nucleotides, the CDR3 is TGTGCCAGCAGCCAAGGACAGGAGCCTTATGGCTACACCTTC. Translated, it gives CASSQGQEPYGYTF.

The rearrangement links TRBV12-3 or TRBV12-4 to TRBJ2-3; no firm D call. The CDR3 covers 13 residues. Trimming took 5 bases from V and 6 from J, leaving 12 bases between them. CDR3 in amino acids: CASSPSHGDTQYF. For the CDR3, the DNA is TGTGCCAGCAGTCCCTCCCACGGTGATACGCAGTATTTT.

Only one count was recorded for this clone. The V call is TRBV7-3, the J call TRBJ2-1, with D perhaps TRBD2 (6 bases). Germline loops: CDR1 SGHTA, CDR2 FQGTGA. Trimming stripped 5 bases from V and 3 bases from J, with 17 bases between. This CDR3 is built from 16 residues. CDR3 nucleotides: TGTGCCAGCAGCCCACCGGGCGGGGCCCTCTACAATGAGCAGTTCTTC. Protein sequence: CASSPPGGALYNEQFF.

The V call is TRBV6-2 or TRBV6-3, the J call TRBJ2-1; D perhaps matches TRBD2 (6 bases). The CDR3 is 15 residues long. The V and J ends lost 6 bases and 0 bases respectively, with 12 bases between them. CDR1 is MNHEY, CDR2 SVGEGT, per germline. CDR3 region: CASSRDFSSYNEQFF. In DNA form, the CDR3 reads TGTGCCAGCAGCCGGGACTTCAGCTCCTACAATGAGCAGTTCTTC.

The CDR3 nucleotides read TGTGCCAGCAGCGCACAGGACAGATTGAACACTGAAGCTTTCTTT. Its translation: CASSAQDRLNTEAFF. The chain is built from TRBV9 and TRBJ1-1; D is perhaps TRBD1 (6 bases). Germline CDR1 and CDR2: SGDLS and YYNGEE. This CDR3 spans 15 amino acids. V lost 3 bases and J 0 bases, leaving 12 bases between the germline ends.

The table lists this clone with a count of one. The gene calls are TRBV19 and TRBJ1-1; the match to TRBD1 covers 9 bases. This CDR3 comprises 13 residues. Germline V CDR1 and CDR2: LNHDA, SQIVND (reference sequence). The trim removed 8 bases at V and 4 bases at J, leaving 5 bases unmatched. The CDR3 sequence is CASRDRVRTEAFF. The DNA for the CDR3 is TGTGCCAGTCGGGACAGGGTTCGCACTGAAGCTTTCTTT.

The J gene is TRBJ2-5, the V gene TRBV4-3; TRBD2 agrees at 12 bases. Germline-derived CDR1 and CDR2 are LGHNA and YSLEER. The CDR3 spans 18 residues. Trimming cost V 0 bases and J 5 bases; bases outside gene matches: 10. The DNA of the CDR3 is TGCGCCAGCAGCCAAGATATGGCTAGCGGGAGGGCCTCGGAGACCCAGTACTTC. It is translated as CASSQDMASGRASETQYF.